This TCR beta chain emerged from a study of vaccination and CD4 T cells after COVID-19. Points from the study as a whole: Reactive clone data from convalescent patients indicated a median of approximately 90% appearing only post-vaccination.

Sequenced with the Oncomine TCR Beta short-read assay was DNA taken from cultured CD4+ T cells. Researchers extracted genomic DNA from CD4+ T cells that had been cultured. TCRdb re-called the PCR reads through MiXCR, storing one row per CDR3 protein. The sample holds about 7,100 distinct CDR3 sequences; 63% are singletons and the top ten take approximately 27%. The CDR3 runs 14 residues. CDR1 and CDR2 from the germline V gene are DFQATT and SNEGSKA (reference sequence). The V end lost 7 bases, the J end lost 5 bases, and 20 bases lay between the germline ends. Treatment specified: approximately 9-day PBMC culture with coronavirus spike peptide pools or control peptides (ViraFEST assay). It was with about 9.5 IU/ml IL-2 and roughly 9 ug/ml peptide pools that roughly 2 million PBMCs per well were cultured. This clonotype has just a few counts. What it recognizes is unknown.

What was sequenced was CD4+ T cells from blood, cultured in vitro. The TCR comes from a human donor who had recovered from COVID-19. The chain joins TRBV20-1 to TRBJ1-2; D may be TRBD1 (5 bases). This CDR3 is CSVYSSGYGYGYTF. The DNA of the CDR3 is TGCAGTGTCTATTCTTCAGGGTACGGGTATGGCTACACCTTC.